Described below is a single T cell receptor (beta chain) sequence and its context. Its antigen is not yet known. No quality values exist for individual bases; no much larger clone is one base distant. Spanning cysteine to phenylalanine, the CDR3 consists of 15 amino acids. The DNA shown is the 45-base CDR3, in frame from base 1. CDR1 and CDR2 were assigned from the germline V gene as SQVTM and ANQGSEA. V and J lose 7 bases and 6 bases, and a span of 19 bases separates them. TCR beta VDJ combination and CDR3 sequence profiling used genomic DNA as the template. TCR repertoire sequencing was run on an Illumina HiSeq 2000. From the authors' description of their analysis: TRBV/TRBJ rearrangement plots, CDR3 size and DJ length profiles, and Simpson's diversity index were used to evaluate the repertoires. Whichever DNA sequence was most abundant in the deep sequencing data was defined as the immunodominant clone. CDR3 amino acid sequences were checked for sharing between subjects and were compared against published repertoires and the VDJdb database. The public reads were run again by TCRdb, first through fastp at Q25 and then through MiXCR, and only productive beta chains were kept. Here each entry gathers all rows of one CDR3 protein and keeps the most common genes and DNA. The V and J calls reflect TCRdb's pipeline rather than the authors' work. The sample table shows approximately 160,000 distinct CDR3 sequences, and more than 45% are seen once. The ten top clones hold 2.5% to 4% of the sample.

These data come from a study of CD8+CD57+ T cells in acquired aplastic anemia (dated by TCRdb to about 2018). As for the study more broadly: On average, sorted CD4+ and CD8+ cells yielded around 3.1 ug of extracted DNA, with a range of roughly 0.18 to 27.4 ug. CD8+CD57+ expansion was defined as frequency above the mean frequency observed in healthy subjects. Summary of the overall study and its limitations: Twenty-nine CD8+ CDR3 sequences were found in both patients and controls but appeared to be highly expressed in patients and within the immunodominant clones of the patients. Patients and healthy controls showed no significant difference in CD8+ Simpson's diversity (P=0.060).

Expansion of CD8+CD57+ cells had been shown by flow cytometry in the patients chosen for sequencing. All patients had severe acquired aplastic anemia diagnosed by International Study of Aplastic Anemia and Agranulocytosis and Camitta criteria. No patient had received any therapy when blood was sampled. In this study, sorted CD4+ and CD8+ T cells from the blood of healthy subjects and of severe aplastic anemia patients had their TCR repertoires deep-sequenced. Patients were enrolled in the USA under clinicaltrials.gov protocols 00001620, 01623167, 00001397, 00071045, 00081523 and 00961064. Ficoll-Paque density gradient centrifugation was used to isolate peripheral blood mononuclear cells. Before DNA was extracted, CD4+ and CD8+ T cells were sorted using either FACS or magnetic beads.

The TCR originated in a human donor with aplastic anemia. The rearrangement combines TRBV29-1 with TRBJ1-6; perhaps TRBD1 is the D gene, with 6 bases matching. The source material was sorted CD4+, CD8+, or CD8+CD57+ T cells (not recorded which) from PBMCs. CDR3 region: CSGREGEASNSPLHF. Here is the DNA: TGCAGCGGCAGAGAGGGGGAAGCCAGTAATTCACCCCTCCACTTT.